The 17 T cell receptor beta chains given below trace back to one sample, sequenced in a study of shared clonotypes between healthy human individuals. TCRdb's table, derived via immunoSEQ multiplex PCR, lists solely in-frame clones and lacks some. The sample lists about 520,000 clones; 95% to 96% were seen once. Sequencing used naive CD4+ T cells sorted from blood. This sample's subset: CD45RA+ positively selected. These receptors were collected from a woman aged 30 to 39 in good health.

The chain combines TRBV5-4 with TRBJ2-7; 12 positions agree with TRBD2. The CDR3 length is 15 residues. With 1 base clipped from V and 2 bases from J, the junction kept 1 base outside the gene matches. From germline, CDR1 is SGHNT and CDR2 YYREEE (reference sequence). CDR3 sequence (DNA): TGTGCCAGCAGCTTGCGACTAGCGGGAGCCTACGAGCAGTACTTC. Its protein is CASSLRLAGAYEQYF.

The chain combines TRBV6-1 with TRBJ2-5; D not certain. The CDR3 runs to 14 residues. Deletions cut 6 bases from V and 5 bases from J, with 16 bases between. Germline values: CDR1 MNHNS, CDR2 SASEGT. CDR3 nucleotide sequence: TGTGCCAGCAGCCCCGTCCGGGCTACGGAGACCCAGTACTTC. It codes for CASSPVRATETQYF.

V and J are TRBV9 and TRBJ1-1, with 7 nucleotides matching TRBD1. V lost 4 bases to trimming and J lost 0 bases; unmatched junction nucleotides: 12. Germline V gene data show CDR1 as SGDLS and CDR2 as YYNGEE. The CDR3 is made up of 17 amino acids. The CDR3: CASSPRDRRAMNTEAFF. Written as DNA, the CDR3 is TGTGCCAGCAGCCCCCGGGACAGAAGAGCTATGAACACTGAAGCTTTCTTT.

The V and J genes are TRBV7-9 and TRBJ1-1; a weak D match, TRBD1 (5 bases). The germline V gene has CDR1 SEHNR and CDR2 FQNEAQ (reference sequence). The CDR3 runs to 15 residues. V was trimmed by 5 bases and J by 5 bases, leaving 18 bases between them. The CDR3 sequence is CASSPRGAAGTEAFF. For the CDR3, the DNA is TGTGCCAGCAGCCCGCGGGGCGCGGCAGGAACTGAAGCTTTCTTT.

This chain joins TRBV19 and TRBJ2-1; 7 nucleotides match TRBD2. This CDR3 is 14 amino acids long. Germline loops: CDR1 LNHDA, CDR2 SQIVND (reference sequence). V lost 5 bases, J lost 9 bases, and 10 bases stayed unmatched. The DNA of the CDR3 is TGTGCCAGTAGTCCCCTCGATGGGGGGGGTGAGCAGTTCTTC. It codes for CASSPLDGGGEQFF.

This chain uses TRBV27 with TRBJ2-7; 12 bases fit TRBD1. Germline V gene data show CDR1 as MNHEY and CDR2 as SMNVEV (reference sequence). The CDR3 length is 15 residues. J was trimmed by 4 bases and V by 4 bases; bases with no gene match: 5. DNA of the CDR3: TGTGCCAGCAGTTCGCCGGGACAGGGGGCTTACGAGCAGTACTTC. It yields the protein CASSSPGQGAYEQYF.

CDR3 region: CASSLVGRAAYEQYF. For the CDR3, the DNA is TGTGCCAGCAGCTTAGTCGGGAGGGCCGCCTACGAGCAGTACTTC. This chain links TRBV11-2 with TRBJ2-7, with 8 bases fitting TRBD2. V shed 1 base, J shed 2 bases, and the junction held 4 bases outside the gene matches. Germline CDR1 reads SGHAT; CDR2 reads FQNNGV. The CDR3 totals 15 residues.

The chain links TRBV7-9 to TRBJ2-1; D ambiguous. V was pared by 7 bases and J by 7 bases, with 5 bases between. The CDR3 length is 10 residues. CDR1 is SEHNR and CDR2 is FQNEAQ in the germline V gene (reference sequence). The CDR3 DNA is TGTGCCAGCACGGATAATGAGCAGTTCTTC. Translation gives CASTDNEQFF.

The chain carries TRBV5-6 and TRBJ2-3; D unresolved. Germline CDR1 and CDR2: SGHDT and YYEEEE. The ends were cut back, 2 bases at V and 1 base at J, with 11 bases in the middle. The CDR3 is 15 residues long. Here the CDR3 reads CASSFLIAGTDTQYF. The CDR3 bases are TGTGCCAGCAGCTTTCTTATTGCGGGCACAGATACGCAGTATTTT.

This clone was detected only once. The rearrangement joins TRBV7-9 to TRBJ2-1; 10 nucleotides line up with TRBD1. Germline CDR1 SEHNR, CDR2 FQNEAQ (reference sequence). This CDR3 contains 18 residues. Trimming removed 5 bases from V and 5 bases from J; junction bases left unmatched: 15. The DNA of the CDR3 is TGTGCCAGCAGCCCTAGGAGGGACAGGGGAGGGGTGAACAATGAGCAGTTCTTC. Residues: CASSPRRDRGGVNNEQFF.

The rearrangement uses TRBV5-1 and TRBJ2-6, with D possibly being TRBD2 (6 bases). The CDR3 totals 15 residues. Trimming left V 3 bases short and J 12 bases short, with 19 bases between. From germline, CDR1 is SGHRS and CDR2 YFSETQ. The CDR3 loop is CASSSVLVGGGVLTF. The CDR3 DNA reads as TGCGCCAGCAGCTCCGTCCTCGTGGGAGGTGGCGTCCTGACTTTC. Full variable domain (outside the CDR3, taken from reference TRBV5-1 and TRBJ2-6): KAGVTQTPRYLIKTRGQQVTLSCSPISGHRSVSWYQQTPGQGLQFLFEYFSETQRNKGNFPGRFSGRQFSNSRSEMNVSTLELGDSALYLCASSSVLVGGGVLTFGAGSRLTVL.

This clone was counted only a few times. This chain connects TRBV2 to TRBJ1-5; D is ambiguous. The CDR3 is made up of 14 amino acids. Trimming took off 3 bases at V and 4 bases at J, with 10 bases between the two ends. CDR1 is SNHLY and CDR2 is FYNNEI in the germline V gene. CDR3 sequence: CASSDISTNQPQHF. CDR3 coding DNA: TGTGCCAGCAGTGATATCTCGACTAATCAGCCCCAGCATTTT. Full variable domain (remainder filled in from reference TRBV2 and TRBJ1-5): EPEVTQTPSHQVTQMGQEVILRCVPISNHLYFYWYRQILGQKVEFLVSFYNNEISEKSEIFDDQFSVERPDGSNFTLKIRSTKLEDSAMYFCASSDISTNQPQHFGDGTRLSIL.

The V call is TRBV28, the J call TRBJ2-2, with D perhaps TRBD1 (6 bases). V was trimmed by 11 bases and J by 2 bases, leaving 12 bases between them. CDR3 length equals 13 residues. Looked up from germline, CDR1 is MDHEN and CDR2 is SYDVKM. The CDR3 DNA is TGTGCCTGCGGACAGAACAACACCGGGGAGCTGTTTTTT. As protein: CACGQNNTGELFF.

V gene TRBV28 combines with J gene TRBJ2-3; D might be TRBD2 (6 bases). V dropped 5 bases and J dropped 2 bases, with 14 bases sitting between them. The CDR3 totals 15 residues. Per germline, CDR1 MDHEN and CDR2 SYDVKM. CDR3 in DNA: TGTGCCAGCAGTCCGGCTAGCGATTACACAGATACGCAGTATTTT. Protein product: CASSPASDYTDTQYF.

The V call is TRBV5-1, the J call TRBJ2-7; D uncertain. Trimming took off 0 bases at V and 2 bases at J, with 15 bases between the two ends. Germline-derived CDR1 and CDR2 are SGHRS and YFSETQ. This CDR3 comprises 16 residues. The DNA of the CDR3 is TGCGCCAGCAGCTTGGTTCTCCATTCATTTACCTACGAGCAGTACTTC. It is translated as CASSLVLHSFTYEQYF.

V usage is TRBV5-4 and J usage is TRBJ2-2, with TRBD2 matching 8 bases. Trimming cost V 4 bases and J 7 bases; bases outside gene matches: 12. The length of the CDR3 is 16 residues. The germline gives CDR1 SGHNT, CDR2 YYREEE (reference sequence). CDR3: CASSAGEREFIGELFF. CDR3 DNA: TGTGCCAGCAGCGCCGGGGAGCGGGAGTTTATCGGGGAGCTGTTTTTT.

This chain connects TRBV10-1 to TRBJ2-5; D is uncertain. V was trimmed by 4 bases and J by 1 base, leaving 7 bases between them. Germline V gene data show CDR1 as WNHNN and CDR2 as SYGVQD (reference sequence). The CDR3 extends over 13 amino acids. This CDR3 reads CASSARFQETQYF. In DNA form, the CDR3 reads TGCGCCAGCAGTGCGAGGTTCCAAGAGACCCAGTACTTC.